These T cell receptor beta chains were read from a single sample in a study of PD-1 blockade in classical Hodgkin lymphoma. Some clones are missing from TCRdb's copy, which holds only in-frame ones; the method was immunoSEQ multiplex PCR. The data show more than 90,000 clones, around 89% seen once. The specimen comprised peripheral blood mononuclear cells (PBMCs), sampled before the second cycle of nivolumab. These receptors were taken from a human donor with classical Hodgkin lymphoma. CDR3s include the opening cysteine and the closing phenylalanine or tryptophan. Each record gives: CDR3 DNA, CDR3 protein, D gene, V gene, clone size, J gene. A D gene is named only where the DNA matches it firmly. Clone size is shown for a subset of rows, as once, few, many or a class of expanded clone.

cdr3_nt: TGCGCCAGCAGTGATCCGCGCGGACAGGGCACAGATACGCAGTATTTT
cdr3_aa: CASSDPRGQGTDTQYF
d_call: TRBD1
v_call: TRBV10-1
clone_size: .
j_call: TRBJ2-3

cdr3_nt: TGTGCCAGCAAACACGGAGCGAGAGGCACTGAAGCTTTCTTT
cdr3_aa: CASKHGARGTEAFF
d_call: .
v_call: TRBV5-6
clone_size: .
j_call: TRBJ1-1

cdr3_nt: TGTGCCATCAATGACGCCGGGTGGGCAGATACGCAGTATTTT
cdr3_aa: CAINDAGWADTQYF
d_call: .
v_call: TRBV10-3
clone_size: .
j_call: TRBJ2-3

cdr3_nt: TGTGCCAGCAGCGGGACAGGGGAGGGCTACACCTTC
cdr3_aa: CASSGTGEGYTF
d_call: TRBD1
v_call: TRBV6-1
clone_size: .
j_call: TRBJ1-2

cdr3_nt: TGCAGCGTTGAAGGGCCCGGGATCGACTATGGCTACACCTTC
cdr3_aa: CSVEGPGIDYGYTF
d_call: .
v_call: TRBV29-1
clone_size: .
j_call: TRBJ1-2

cdr3_nt: TGTGCCAGTAGGCCCACAGGGCGAACTAATGAAAAACTGTTTTTT
cdr3_aa: CASRPTGRTNEKLFF
d_call: .
v_call: TRBV19
clone_size: once
j_call: TRBJ1-4

cdr3_nt: TGTGCCAGCAGTGATCCGACAGAGGCCGGGGAGCTGTTTTTT
cdr3_aa: CASSDPTEAGELFF
d_call: .
v_call: TRBV25-1
clone_size: .
j_call: TRBJ2-2

cdr3_nt: TGCGCCAGCAGCGAGGGACAGGGGGCCATGTACCAAGAGACCCAGTACTTC
cdr3_aa: CASSEGQGAMYQETQYF
d_call: TRBD1
v_call: TRBV5-1
clone_size: .
j_call: TRBJ2-5

cdr3_nt: TGTGCCAGCAGTGCCGGTAGTGCTAACTATGGCTACACCTTC
cdr3_aa: CASSAGSANYGYTF
d_call: .
v_call: TRBV27
clone_size: .
j_call: TRBJ1-2

cdr3_nt: TGCGCCAGCAGCGTCGGGACTTCCTCCTACGAGCAGTACTTC
cdr3_aa: CASSVGTSSYEQYF
d_call: .
v_call: TRBV4-1
clone_size: .
j_call: TRBJ2-7

cdr3_nt: TGTGCCTGGAAGAGACTAGCGACAGGGGGCGGGGCTTTCTTT
cdr3_aa: CAWKRLATGGGAFF
d_call: TRBD1
v_call: TRBV30
clone_size: .
j_call: TRBJ1-1

cdr3_nt: TGCGCCAGCAGCTTGGATTGGGGCACAGATACGCAGTATTTT
cdr3_aa: CASSLDWGTDTQYF
d_call: .
v_call: TRBV5-1
clone_size: .
j_call: TRBJ2-3

cdr3_nt: TGTGCCTGGAGTGAGGACAGGGTCTATGGCTACACCTTC
cdr3_aa: CAWSEDRVYGYTF
d_call: TRBD1
v_call: TRBV30
clone_size: .
j_call: TRBJ1-2

cdr3_nt: TGCAGTGCTAGTACTCACTACGAGCAGTACTTC
cdr3_aa: CSASTHYEQYF
d_call: .
v_call: TRBV20-1
clone_size: .
j_call: TRBJ2-7

cdr3_nt: TGTGCCTGGACTGGACAGTTGGAGAATGAGCAGTTCTTC
cdr3_aa: CAWTGQLENEQFF
d_call: .
v_call: TRBV30
clone_size: .
j_call: TRBJ2-1

cdr3_nt: TGCAGCGTCAGGGTAGGCGACACTGAAGCTTTCTTT
cdr3_aa: CSVRVGDTEAFF
d_call: .
v_call: TRBV29-1
clone_size: .
j_call: TRBJ1-1

cdr3_nt: TGTGCCGGAGAACAGGGCACTAATGAAAAACTGTTTTTT
cdr3_aa: CAGEQGTNEKLFF
d_call: .
v_call: TRBV14
clone_size: .
j_call: TRBJ1-4

cdr3_nt: TGTGCCAGTAGTATGGACAGGGGGGGAACTAATGAAAAACTGTTTTTT
cdr3_aa: CASSMDRGGTNEKLFF
d_call: TRBD1
v_call: TRBV19
clone_size: .
j_call: TRBJ1-4

cdr3_nt: TGTGCCAGCAGCGCCTCAATTAACACCGGGGAGCTGTTTTTT
cdr3_aa: CASSASINTGELFF
d_call: .
v_call: TRBV7-2
clone_size: .
j_call: TRBJ2-2

cdr3_nt: TGTGCCAGCAGCCCCACGGCGGGGGGGGACCCTACGCAGTATTTT
cdr3_aa: CASSPTAGGDPTQYF
d_call: TRBD2
v_call: TRBV4-2
clone_size: few
j_call: TRBJ2-3

cdr3_nt: TGTGCCACCAGCACAAATGGACAGGGCGAATACTCCTATAATTCACCCCTCCACTTT
cdr3_aa: CATSTNGQGEYSYNSPLHF
d_call: TRBD1
v_call: TRBV15
clone_size: .
j_call: TRBJ1-6

cdr3_nt: TGCGCCAGGGCCGGGTGGGGCACAGATACGCAGTATTTT
cdr3_aa: CARAGWGTDTQYF
d_call: .
v_call: TRBV5-1
clone_size: .
j_call: TRBJ2-3

cdr3_nt: TGTGCCAGTAGTGTGGGACTACCGGACTACGAGCAGTACTTC
cdr3_aa: CASSVGLPDYEQYF
d_call: TRBD2
v_call: TRBV19
clone_size: few
j_call: TRBJ2-7

cdr3_nt: TGTGCCAGCAGCCCGACGACACGCGAGCAGTACTTC
cdr3_aa: CASSPTTREQYF
d_call: .
v_call: TRBV7-2
clone_size: .
j_call: TRBJ2-7

cdr3_nt: TGTGCCAGCAGTGACGGCTCTGGGGCCAACGTCCTGACTTTC
cdr3_aa: CASSDGSGANVLTF
d_call: .
v_call: TRBV6-1
clone_size: .
j_call: TRBJ2-6

cdr3_nt: TGCGCCAGCAGCGGACAGGGGGCGGCAGGGGCCGGGGTGGACCAGCATTTT
cdr3_aa: CASSGQGAAGAGVDQHF
d_call: TRBD1
v_call: TRBV10-2
clone_size: once
j_call: TRBJ1-5

cdr3_nt: TGTGCCAGCTCACCAAGGCCGCAGACAGGGGATACCTACGAGCAGTACTTC
cdr3_aa: CASSPRPQTGDTYEQYF
d_call: TRBD1
v_call: TRBV18
clone_size: .
j_call: TRBJ2-7

cdr3_nt: TGTGCCAGCAGCTGGGCGACAGGGGGGTACTCACCCCTCCACTTT
cdr3_aa: CASSWATGGYSPLHF
d_call: TRBD1
v_call: TRBV5-8
clone_size: .
j_call: TRBJ1-6

cdr3_nt: TGTGCCAGCAGTGTAGGACAGGGGGGCAATCAGCCCCAGCATTTT
cdr3_aa: CASSVGQGGNQPQHF
d_call: TRBD1
v_call: TRBV2
clone_size: few
j_call: TRBJ1-5

cdr3_nt: TGTGCCACCAGCCCTCCGGGACAGGGGCTATCTGGGGCCAACGTCCTGACTTTC
cdr3_aa: CATSPPGQGLSGANVLTF
d_call: TRBD1
v_call: TRBV15
clone_size: few
j_call: TRBJ2-6

cdr3_nt: TGTGCCAGCAGTTTTCGATCAGGGGGCTCCTACGAGCAGTACTTC
cdr3_aa: CASSFRSGGSYEQYF
d_call: TRBD1
v_call: TRBV27
clone_size: .
j_call: TRBJ2-7

cdr3_nt: TGTGCCAGCAGCGTAGGAAGCTCCTACGAGCAGTACTTC
cdr3_aa: CASSVGSSYEQYF
d_call: .
v_call: TRBV7-6
clone_size: .
j_call: TRBJ2-7

cdr3_nt: TGTGCCAGCAGCTTAGTATGGGGGGCAGGGCAGCCCCAGCATTTT
cdr3_aa: CASSLVWGAGQPQHF
d_call: .
v_call: TRBV7-8
clone_size: .
j_call: TRBJ1-5

cdr3_nt: TGTGCCAGCAGCTTAGACACCCCCATCCCCCATGGCGAGCAGTACTTC
cdr3_aa: CASSLDTPIPHGEQYF
d_call: .
v_call: TRBV11-2
clone_size: .
j_call: TRBJ2-7

cdr3_nt: TGTGCCTGGAGTGGGGGGACCGGGGTCTCCTACGAGCAGTACTTC
cdr3_aa: CAWSGGTGVSYEQYF
d_call: .
v_call: TRBV30
clone_size: .
j_call: TRBJ2-7

cdr3_nt: TGTGCCAGCAGCTTTGCGGGGACTAATGAAAAACTGTTTTTT
cdr3_aa: CASSFAGTNEKLFF
d_call: .
v_call: TRBV7-2
clone_size: .
j_call: TRBJ1-4

cdr3_nt: TGTGCCTGGATACTGGACAGGGGGCTTGAAGCTTTCTTT
cdr3_aa: CAWILDRGLEAFF
d_call: TRBD1
v_call: TRBV30
clone_size: .
j_call: TRBJ1-1

cdr3_nt: TGTGCCAGCAGTCGACAGAACACCGGGGAGCTGTTTTTT
cdr3_aa: CASSRQNTGELFF
d_call: .
v_call: TRBV7-9
clone_size: .
j_call: TRBJ2-2

cdr3_nt: TGTGCCAGCCGCACCTCGGGGAGGGGATACGAGCAGTACTTC
cdr3_aa: CASRTSGRGYEQYF
d_call: TRBD2
v_call: TRBV2
clone_size: .
j_call: TRBJ2-7

cdr3_nt: TGTGCCAGCAGCTTAACAGGGGGAGAAAAACTGTTTTTT
cdr3_aa: CASSLTGGEKLFF
d_call: TRBD1
v_call: TRBV5-6
clone_size: .
j_call: TRBJ1-4

cdr3_nt: TGTGCCAGCAGCTTCAGGGGGACCACTGAAGCTTTCTTT
cdr3_aa: CASSFRGTTEAFF
d_call: TRBD1
v_call: TRBV5-4
clone_size: once
j_call: TRBJ1-1

cdr3_nt: TGTGCCAGCAGCCCCCCCGGGAGCCGAAATTCACCCCTCCACTTT
cdr3_aa: CASSPPGSRNSPLHF
d_call: .
v_call: TRBV13
clone_size: .
j_call: TRBJ1-6

cdr3_nt: TGTGCCAGCAGATCCCTAAGCTCCTACAATGAGCAGTTCTTC
cdr3_aa: CASRSLSSYNEQFF
d_call: .
v_call: TRBV27
clone_size: .
j_call: TRBJ2-1